The next 23 T cell receptor beta chains were all read from a single sample in a study of T cells of healthy individuals. TCRdb independently ran MiXCR on the 5' RACE reads; one entry per CDR3 protein. The sample carries 63,000 or so distinct CDR3 sequences, 15% to 20% recorded once. The receptor set was obtained from a human donor in good health.

Only a few counts were recorded for this clonotype. The chain uses TRBV7-9 and TRBJ2-3; D not resolved. The V end was cut by 5 bases, the J end by 0 bases, with 6 bases between. Germline V gives CDR1 SEHNR, CDR2 FQNEAQ (reference sequence). This CDR3 contains 13 residues. Here the CDR3 reads CASSATSTDTQYF. CDR3 sequence (DNA): TGTGCCAGCAGCGCTACTAGCACAGATACGCAGTATTTT.

CDR3 sequence: CASSQTSVAGGEYF. Here the CDR3 DNA reads TGCGCCAGCAGCCAAACTTCGGTGGCGGGGGGCGAATACTTC. This sequence joins TRBV4-1 and TRBJ2-7, with 8 positions matching TRBD2. Losses at the gene ends were 2 bases for V and 13 bases for J; bases not matched to a gene: 13. Germline V CDR1 and CDR2: MGHRA, YSYEKL. The CDR3 spans 14 residues.

This clonotype was counted at least ten times. The V and J genes are TRBV20-1 and TRBJ1-3, with a tentative D call TRBD1 (5 bases). Trimming left V 3 bases short and J 0 bases short, with 9 bases between. The CDR3 has 14 residues. CDR1 is DFQATT and CDR2 is SNEGSKA in the germline V gene (reference sequence). In DNA form, the CDR3 reads TGCAGTGCTAGGCCCGGGACCTCTGGAAACACCATATATTTT. It specifies CSARPGTSGNTIYF.

This clonotype was recorded a few times. The V gene is TRBV3-1, the J gene TRBJ2-3; 8 bases are a match to TRBD2. Germline-derived CDR1 and CDR2 are LGHDT and YNNKEL (reference sequence). After removal of 4 bases from V and 4 bases from J, the junction contained 10 bases not matched to a gene. The CDR3 contains 16 residues. CDR3 residues: CASSRALGGRSDTQYF. In nucleotides, the CDR3 is TGTGCCAGCAGCCGGGCCCTGGGCGGGAGGTCAGATACGCAGTATTTT.

This clonotype was seen at least ten times. This chain uses TRBV3-1 with TRBJ2-1; the match to TRBD2 covers 10 bases. The CDR3 length is 15 residues. Germline assignment: CDR1 LGHDT and CDR2 YNNKEL (reference sequence). V lost 4 bases, J lost 6 bases, and 6 bases stayed unmatched. CDR3 sequence reads: CASSPVASGSNEQFF. CDR3 nucleotides: TGTGCCAGCAGCCCGGTGGCTAGCGGGAGCAATGAGCAGTTCTTC.

The chain combines TRBV25-1 with TRBJ1-4; the match to TRBD1 covers 12 bases. Trimming removed 2 bases from V and 5 bases from J; junction bases left unmatched: 15. The CDR3 sequence is 20 residues long. The germline V gene has CDR1 MGHDK and CDR2 SYGVNS. The CDR3 DNA sequence: TGTGCCAGCAGTGAAGTTGGGACAGGGGGCGCGGTAAACGTGAATGAAAAACTGTTTTTT. Protein: CASSEVGTGGAVNVNEKLFF.

This clonotype was counted only a few times. The chain employs TRBV10-2 and TRBJ2-1; D may be TRBD2 (6 bases). CDR1 WSHSY and CDR2 SAAADI come from the germline V gene. CDR3 size: 15 residues. V lost 3 bases, J lost 4 bases, and 13 bases lay in between. The CDR3 region is CASSDYPGGYNEQFF. CDR3 coding DNA: TGCGCCAGCAGTGACTACCCCGGGGGTTACAATGAGCAGTTCTTC.

In its sample, this clonotype was seen a few times. This chain connects TRBV5-4 to TRBJ2-3; 8 nucleotides align to TRBD2. Germline lookup yields CDR1 SGHNT and CDR2 YYREEE (reference sequence). The CDR3 is made up of 14 amino acids. Trimming removed 4 bases from V and 7 bases from J; junction bases left unmatched: 8. The CDR3 is CASSLWTSPNTQYF. The CDR3, as DNA: TGTGCCAGCAGCCTATGGACTAGCCCAAATACGCAGTATTTT. The full variable domain, with the rest looked up from reference TRBV5-4 and TRBJ2-3, is ETGVTQSPTHLIKTRGQQVTLRCSSQSGHNTVSWYQQALGQGPQFIFQYYREEENGRGNFPPRFSGLQFPNYSSELNVNALELDDSALYLCASSLWTSPNTQYFGPGTRLTVL.

The chain carries TRBV20-1 and TRBJ1-2, with 8 bases aligning to TRBD1. V dropped 0 bases and J dropped 6; count of bases not matched to a gene: 3. CDR1 is DFQATT and CDR2 is SNEGSKA in the germline V gene (reference sequence). The CDR3 length is 13 residues. DNA of the CDR3: TGCAGTGCTAGAGACGCAGGGGGCGATGGCTACACCTTC. Translated: CSARDAGGDGYTF.

The chain employs TRBV12-5 and TRBJ2-3, with D hard to call. This CDR3 is built from 11 residues. Trimming shortened V by 7 bases and J by 6 bases, and 8 bases separated the two germline ends. Germline V lookup: CDR1 LGHNT, CDR2 FRNRAP. In DNA form, the CDR3 reads TGTGCTAGTGCCCTTCTTGATACGCAGTATTTT. Its translation: CASALLDTQYF.

This clonotype was recorded once. A much more abundant neighbour one base away suggests this may be a read error. V gene TRBV7-2 combines with J gene TRBJ2-1, with 9 bases fitting TRBD1. The germline CDR1 and CDR2 sequences are SGHTA and FQGNSA. This CDR3 region has 15 residues. The CDR3 sequence: CAGSLSTGGGNEQFF. DNA of the CDR3: TGTGCCGGCAGCTTATCGACAGGGGGGGGCAATGAGCAGTTCTTC.

This clonotype has only a few counts. J is TRBJ1-6 and V is TRBV9, with 8 bases aligning to TRBD1. The V and J ends lost 3 bases and 1 base, in that order; junction bases with no gene match: 3. Germline CDR1 is SGDLS and CDR2 is YYNGEE. The CDR3 covers 16 residues. The CDR3 loop reads CASSGTGGSYNSPLHF. For the CDR3, the DNA is TGTGCCAGCAGCGGAACAGGGGGATCCTATAATTCACCCCTCCACTTT.

The chain combines TRBV6-4 with TRBJ2-1, with TRBD2 matching over 10 bases. This CDR3 is 13 amino acids long. The ends lost 4 bases at V and 6 bases at J; junction bases unmatched: 0. Germline CDR1 reads MRHNA; CDR2 reads SNTAGT. CDR3 protein: CASSASGSNEQFF. The CDR3 DNA reads as TGTGCCAGCAGTGCTAGCGGGAGCAATGAGCAGTTCTTC.

The genes are TRBV11-2 and TRBJ1-2; TRBD1 aligns across 7 bases. V lost 1 base to trimming and J lost 8 bases; unmatched junction nucleotides: 7. The CDR3 totals 14 residues. Germline V gives CDR1 SGHAT, CDR2 FQNNGV. The CDR3 DNA reads as TGTGCCAGCAGCTTAGGTACAGGGGCAACCGGCTACACCTTC. As protein: CASSLGTGATGYTF. Full variable domain (rest looked up from reference TRBV11-2 and TRBJ1-2): EAGVAQSPRYKIIEKRQSVAFWCNPISGHATLYWYQQILGQGPKLLIQFQNNGVVDDSQLPKDRFSAERLKGVDSTLKIQPAKLEDSAVYLCASSLGTGATGYTFGSGTRLTVV.

V usage is TRBV5-4 and J usage is TRBJ1-1, with D possibly TRBD1 on 6 matching bases. Trimming pared 3 bases from V and 1 base from J, leaving 13 bases between. The CDR3 extends over 15 amino acids. Germline-derived CDR1 and CDR2 are SGHNT and YYREEE (reference sequence). The CDR3, as DNA: TGTGCCAGCAGCTCCCAAAGGGGGGAGAACACTGAAGCTTTCTTT. Residues: CASSSQRGENTEAFF.

This clonotype was seen ten or more times. The CDR3 DNA reads as TGTGCCAGCAGCCTCACGATCTACGAGCAGTACTTC. It is translated as CASSLTIYEQYF. The chain has TRBV7-2 and TRBJ2-7; D not certain. Trimming removed 5 bases at V and 3 bases at J, with 8 bases between. Germline V CDR1 and CDR2: SGHTA, FQGNSA. This CDR3 is built from 12 residues.

CDR3 sequence: CASSPQFTEAFF. The CDR3 nucleotides read TGTGCCAGCAGTCCCCAATTCACTGAAGCTTTCTTT. The chain joins TRBV12-3 or TRBV12-4 to TRBJ1-1, with D uncertain. Between the trimmed V and J ends, which lost 5 bases and 4 bases, there was a span of 8 bases. The CDR3 runs to 12 residues.

This clonotype has a count of ten or more. CDR3: CSALHLSALNEQFF. In nucleotides, the CDR3 is TGCAGTGCTCTCCACCTCAGCGCCCTCAATGAGCAGTTCTTC. The chain combines TRBV20-1 with TRBJ2-1, with D uncertain. V lost 5 bases and J lost 6, with 17 bases in between. Germline CDR1 reads DFQATT; CDR2 reads SNEGSKA (reference sequence). This CDR3 is 14 amino acids long.

In its sample, this clonotype ranks as medium-sized. J is TRBJ2-3 and V is TRBV18; D might be TRBD2 (5 bases). The CDR3 has 13 residues. Trimming stripped 8 bases from V and 2 bases from J, with 11 bases between. The germline gives CDR1 KGHSH, CDR2 LQKENI. CDR3 DNA sequence: TGTGCCAGCGGTGATAGCGTCACAGATACGCAGTATTTT. Translation: CASGDSVTDTQYF.

J is TRBJ2-7 and V is TRBV5-1; a weak D match, TRBD1 (6 bases). The CDR3 runs 14 residues. Germline V lookup: CDR1 SGHRS, CDR2 YFSETQ. V was cut by 4 bases and J by 5 bases, with 16 bases left in between. This chain's CDR3 is CASSPGHRVNEQYF. The CDR3 region has the DNA TGCGCCAGCAGCCCTGGCCACAGGGTGAACGAGCAGTACTTC.

The V call is TRBV19, the J call TRBJ2-3, with D unresolved. Germline V gives CDR1 LNHDA, CDR2 SQIVND (reference sequence). The CDR3 runs 11 residues. Trimming cost V 1 base and J 8 bases, with 4 bases left between them. The CDR3 reads CASSIVGTQYF. CDR3 bases: TGTGCCAGTAGTATAGTCGGTACGCAGTATTTT.

This clonotype was observed many times. This chain connects TRBV12-3 or TRBV12-4 to TRBJ2-2; the D is unclear. The ends were cut back, 6 bases at V and 4 bases at J, with 9 bases in the middle. The CDR3 length is 13 residues. This CDR3 reads CASSWTSTGELFF. In DNA form, the CDR3 reads TGTGCCAGCAGCTGGACGAGCACCGGGGAGCTGTTTTTT.

This clonotype appeared once. This chain's CDR3 is CASSAGQGSQETQYF. CDR3 DNA sequence: TGTGCCAGCTCAGCGGGACAGGGGAGCCAAGAGACCCAGTACTTC. The J gene is TRBJ2-5, the V gene TRBV18; the match to TRBD1 covers 10 bases. Trimming took 5 bases from V and 1 from J; bases not matched to a gene: 4. CDR3 length: 15 residues. CDR1 is KGHSH, CDR2 LQKENI, per germline.